The clone carrying this TCR beta chain was observed many times. The antigen is undetermined. As it was prepared, the TCRbeta library received unique molecular identifiers. TCRdb re-called the PCR reads through MiXCR, storing one row per CDR3 protein. Among about 440,000 distinct CDR3 sequences listed, approximately 41% were seen once. The germline V gene has CDR1 SGHKS and CDR2 YYEKEE (reference sequence). V dropped 4 bases and J dropped 0 bases, with 13 bases sitting between them. The CDR3 covers 15 residues. This sample was included in a study of T-cell reconstitution after alpha-beta-depleted transplantation in children. Study outcomes and limitations: One year post-transplant, T-cell counts and diversity were largely derived from T cells produced anew. Reports say that about two months after transplant, the alpha-beta T cells came out of several hundred graft clones that had expanded. The study traced high day-60 TCRbeta diversity in some patients to surviving recipient T cells and thymic progenitors.

The TCR was taken from a girl aged 2-10 years with aplastic anemia, due to receive a stem cell transplant. This sample comprised PBMCs, obtained before TCRalphabeta/CD19-depleted stem cell transplant. This chain uses TRBV5-5 with TRBJ1-1, with a possible D match to TRBD1 (6 bases). In DNA form, the CDR3 reads TGTGCCAGCAGCCCCAGACAGGACATGAACACTGAAGCTTTCTTT. It is translated as CASSPRQDMNTEAFF.